This is a list of T cell receptor beta chains from one sample in a study of naive and memory T cell subsets. TCRdb analysed the UMI-ligation and nested PCR reads with MiXCR anew, one entry per CDR3 protein. The top ten clones hold around 1.6% of a sample with tens of thousands of distinct CDR3 sequences, approximately 6.5% of them seen once. The material sequenced was central memory CD4+ T cells from blood. These receptors came from a human donor in good health. Both conserved end residues are part of each CDR3. A D gene is named only where the DNA matches it firmly. A row's size may be missing; if present it is once, few, many or a size class.

j_gene	v_gene	abundance	d_gene	CDR3nt	CDR3aa
TRBJ1-6	TRBV5-1	many	.	TGCGCCAGCAGCCTTACAGGGTTGACCTCCTCCTATAATTCACCCCTCCACTTT	CASSLTGLTSSYNSPLHF
TRBJ1-1	TRBV30	many	.	TGTGCCGGAAGGGAGTGGGTGAACACTGAAGCTTTCTTT	CAGREWVNTEAFF
TRBJ2-1	TRBV2	few	.	TGTGCCAGCAGTCGAACTAGAATAGGAGCGGATGAGCAGTTCTTC	CASSRTRIGADEQFF
TRBJ2-7	TRBV9	few	.	TGTGCCAGCAGCGCTCGGGCTAGTCGTTCCTACGAGCAGTACTTC	CASSARASRSYEQYF
TRBJ1-3	TRBV19	few	.	TGTGCCAGTAGTATTACCTGGGTCGCCACTGGAAACACCATATATTTT	CASSITWVATGNTIYF
TRBJ2-5	TRBV13	many	.	TGTGCCAGCAGCTTAAAGGCACTACAAGAGACCCAGTACTTC	CASSLKALQETQYF
TRBJ2-5	TRBV4-3	.	TRBD1	TGCGCCAGCAGCCAACACGCGACAGGGGGCCAAGAGACCCAGTACTTC	CASSQHATGGQETQYF
TRBJ1-4	TRBV7-9	few	.	TGTGCCAGCGGCAGAGGCGGAGTCGTTAATGAAAAACTGTTTTTT	CASGRGGVVNEKLFF
TRBJ1-4	TRBV20-1	many	.	TGCAGTGCTAGAGTGGGGACAAACTCCGAAAAACTGTTTTTT	CSARVGTNSEKLFF
TRBJ2-1	TRBV10-3	.	TRBD2	TGTGCCACTGGAGGGACTAGCGGGAGGGCCTTAGTGAGTGAGCAGTTCTTC	CATGGTSGRALVSEQFF
TRBJ2-1	TRBV9	many	.	TGTGCCAGCAGCGCCCGACAGGCTCGGTTAAGTGAGCAGTTCTTC	CASSARQARLSEQFF
TRBJ1-2	TRBV12-3/TRBV12-4	many	.	TGTGCCAGCGGCAGGGTCGATGGCTACACCTTC	CASGRVDGYTF
TRBJ2-7	TRBV3-1	many	.	TGTGCCAGCAGCCAGAACCGACTCTACGAGCAGTACTTC	CASSQNRLYEQYF
TRBJ2-7	TRBV14	many	.	TGTGCCAGCAGCTTGGGTGACAGAGCATTTCCCTACGAGCAGTACTTC	CASSLGDRAFPYEQYF
TRBJ2-6	TRBV7-9	.	.	TGTGCCAGCAGCCCAGGACGGGGTGGAGGGGCCAACGTCCTGACTTTC	CASSPGRGGGANVLTF
TRBJ1-1	TRBV4-3	few	.	TGCGCCAGCAGCCAAGATCTTGGCCAGATGAACACTGAAGCTTTCTTT	CASSQDLGQMNTEAFF
TRBJ1-1	TRBV7-9	many	.	TGTGCCAGCAGCGGGGCGGGGAGGGGAGGTGAAGCTTTCTTT	CASSGAGRGGEAFF
TRBJ2-1	TRBV20-1	many	TRBD2	TGCAGTGGACTAGCGGACTACAATGAGCAGTTCTTC	CSGLADYNEQFF
TRBJ1-4	TRBV7-9	.	.	TGTGCCAGCAGCTTAGAAGGGGGTCCAAATGAAAAACTGTTTTTT	CASSLEGGPNEKLFF
TRBJ2-1	TRBV10-3	.	TRBD2	TGTGCCATCGGACGCCTAACTAGCGGGGGACCCAATGAGCAGTTCTTC	CAIGRLTSGGPNEQFF
TRBJ1-2	TRBV5-1	few	.	TGCGCCAGCAGCTCCGAAACAGGGACCTATGGCTACACCTTC	CASSSETGTYGYTF
TRBJ1-4	TRBV20-1	few	.	TGCAGTGCAACCGGGACGCCGGGTACTATTGAAAAACTGTTTTTT	CSATGTPGTIEKLFF
TRBJ2-3	TRBV4-2	.	.	TGTGCCAGCAGCCAAGATCACTTAGCCGAAATCACAGATACGCAGTATTTT	CASSQDHLAEITDTQYF
TRBJ2-7	TRBV20-1	many	.	TGCAGTGCTAGAGATCGAGCCCACAGCTCCTACGAGCAGTACTTC	CSARDRAHSSYEQYF
TRBJ2-5	TRBV18	.	.	TGTGCCAGCTCACCTAGGTCGACGGAGACCCAGTACTTC	CASSPRSTETQYF
TRBJ1-5	TRBV12-3/TRBV12-4	many	.	TGTGCCAGCAGCCAAAAGGGATTGAGCAATCAGCCCCAGCATTTT	CASSQKGLSNQPQHF
TRBJ1-1	TRBV20-1	.	.	TGCAGTGCTAGCAGGAACACTGAAGCTTTCTTT	CSASRNTEAFF
TRBJ2-1	TRBV11-3	few	TRBD2	TGTGCCAGCCGAAAGGCTAGCGGCAACAATGAGCAGTTCTTC	CASRKASGNNEQFF
TRBJ2-1	TRBV6-1	once	TRBD2	TGTGCCAGCAGCCCGTACGGTTACGGGGGGGCGGCCGATGAGCAGTTCTTC	CASSPYGYGGAADEQFF
TRBJ1-3	TRBV4-3	few	.	TGCGCCAGCAGCCAAGAAAACCACCGCCCCGGATCTGGAAACACCATATATTTT	CASSQENHRPGSGNTIYF
TRBJ2-1	TRBV12-3/TRBV12-4	few	TRBD2	TGTGCCAGCAGTATCAGGACTAGCGGGAAAGAACCGAATGAGCAGTTCTTC	CASSIRTSGKEPNEQFF
TRBJ1-2	TRBV6-2/TRBV6-3	.	TRBD1	TGTGCCAGCAGTGAGGACAGGAGAAACTATGGCTACACCTTC	CASSEDRRNYGYTF
TRBJ1-6	TRBV7-2	.	.	TGTGCCAGCAGCATACGGGGGTCCGATTTTCCCCTCCACTTT	CASSIRGSDFPLHF
TRBJ2-1	TRBV7-2	.	.	TGTGTCAGCAGCCGGCCTTGGGGGAATGAGCAGTTCTTC	CVSSRPWGNEQFF
TRBJ2-5	TRBV7-2	many	TRBD2	TGTGCCAGCAGCTTCGGGGGGGCAGGGGAGACCCAGTACTTC	CASSFGGAGETQYF
TRBJ2-7	TRBV18	many	.	TGTGCCAGCTCACCCAACACAGGGCGCGAGCAGTACTTC	CASSPNTGREQYF
TRBJ1-4	TRBV6-6	many	.	TGTGCCAGCAAGGGGAATGGTGAAAAACTGTTTTTT	CASKGNGEKLFF
TRBJ1-5	TRBV19	few	.	TGTGCCAGTAAGAAAACAGGGATCAATCAGCCCCAGCATTTT	CASKKTGINQPQHF
TRBJ1-1	TRBV30	many	.	TGTGCCTGGAGTAAGGGGATGAACACTGAAGCTTTCTTT	CAWSKGMNTEAFF